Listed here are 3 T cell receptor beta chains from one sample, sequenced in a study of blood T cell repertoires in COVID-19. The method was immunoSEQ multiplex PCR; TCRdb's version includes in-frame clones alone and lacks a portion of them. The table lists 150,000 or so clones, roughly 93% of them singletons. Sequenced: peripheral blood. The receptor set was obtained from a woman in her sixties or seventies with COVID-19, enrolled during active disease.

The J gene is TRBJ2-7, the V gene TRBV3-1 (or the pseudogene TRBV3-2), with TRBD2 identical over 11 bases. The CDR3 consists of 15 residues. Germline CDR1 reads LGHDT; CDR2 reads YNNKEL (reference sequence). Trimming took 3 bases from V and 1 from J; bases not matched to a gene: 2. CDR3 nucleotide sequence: TGTGCCAGCAGCCAGGCTAGCGGGGGGTCCTACGAGCAGTACTTC. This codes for CASSQASGGSYEQYF.

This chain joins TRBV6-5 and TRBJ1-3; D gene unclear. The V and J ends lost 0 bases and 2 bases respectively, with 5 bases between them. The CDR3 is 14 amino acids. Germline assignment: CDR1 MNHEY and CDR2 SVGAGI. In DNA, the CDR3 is TGTGCCAGCAGTTACTCCTACGCTGGAAACACCATATATTTT. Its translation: CASSYSYAGNTIYF.

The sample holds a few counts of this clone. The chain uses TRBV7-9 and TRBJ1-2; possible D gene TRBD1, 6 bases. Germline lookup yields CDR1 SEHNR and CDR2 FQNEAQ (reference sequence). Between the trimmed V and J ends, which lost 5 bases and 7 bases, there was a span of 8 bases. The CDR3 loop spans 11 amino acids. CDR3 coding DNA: TGTGCCAGCAGCCCAGGGGTTGGCTACACCTTC. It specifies CASSPGVGYTF.